This T cell receptor (beta chain) originates from a study of T-cell reconstitution after alpha-beta-depleted transplantation in children. The length of the CDR3 is 14 residues. V was cut by 0 bases and J by 1 base, with 7 bases left in between. Germline CDR1 DFQATT, CDR2 SNEGSKA (reference sequence). As it was prepared, the TCRbeta library received unique molecular identifiers. TCRdb called the PCR reads again in MiXCR, with one record for every CDR3 protein. The table includes about 240,000 distinct CDR3 sequences, under 30% detected once. Notes on this clonotype: The target antigen is unknown.

Study conclusions and caveats: Several hundred expanded graft clones reportedly gave rise to the alpha-beta T cells present about two months after transplant. Surviving recipient T cells and thymic progenitors produced the high day-60 TCRbeta diversity seen in some patients. T-cell numbers and diversity, one year after transplant, stemmed largely from T cells that were newly produced.

The V gene is TRBV20-1, the J gene TRBJ1-3; unclear D gene. Source: PBMCs, taken before TCRalphabeta/CD19-depleted stem cell transplant. The source is a girl aged 2-10 years with Fanconi anemia, due to receive a stem cell transplant. CDR3 in amino acids: CSARDRTSGNTIYF. In DNA, the CDR3 is TGCAGTGCTAGAGATCGGACTTCTGGAAACACCATATATTTT.